What follows are 5 T cell receptor beta chains derived from one specimen sequenced in a study of blood T cell repertoires in COVID-19. This table comes from immunoSEQ multiplex PCR, and its TCRdb copy is limited to in-frame clones, with some not included. This table has approximately 90,000 clones, around 87% appearing once. Sample: peripheral blood. These receptors were obtained from a human donor with acute or convalescent COVID-19. The donor label of this sample is uncertain.

The chain couples TRBV5-1 to TRBJ2-5; D possibly corresponds to TRBD1 (5 bases). Per germline, CDR1 SGHRS and CDR2 YFSETQ. Trimming left V 4 bases short and J 3 bases short, with 16 bases between. The CDR3 has 15 residues. The CDR3 sequence: CASSLGQGNKETQYF. CDR3 sequence (DNA): TGCGCCAGCAGCCTGGGGCAGGGAAACAAAGAGACCCAGTACTTC.

This clone was detected only once. This chain connects TRBV5-6 to TRBJ2-7, with D perhaps matching TRBD1 (6 bases). The germline gives CDR1 SGHDT, CDR2 YYEEEE. The ends were cut back, 6 bases at V and 2 bases at J, with 18 bases in the middle. The CDR3 is 15 amino acids. In DNA form, the CDR3 reads TGTGCCAGCAACCTCCTGGGGGACAAGACCTACGAGCAGTACTTC. Translation gives CASNLLGDKTYEQYF. Variable domain in full (rest from reference TRBV5-6 and TRBJ2-7): DAGVTQSPTHLIKTRGQQVTLRCSPKSGHDTVSWYQQALGQGPQFIFQYYEEEERQRGNFPDRFSGHQFPNYSSELNVNALLLGDSALYLCASNLLGDKTYEQYFGPGTRLTVT.

This clone was counted a single time. The rearrangement joins TRBV7-3 to TRBJ2-2, with 7 bases lining up with TRBD2. Germline V CDR1 and CDR2: SGHTA, FQGTGA. CDR3 length: 15 residues. V lost 6 bases, J lost 7 bases, and 11 bases stayed unmatched. The CDR3 here is CASRVGRERGGELFF. The CDR3 DNA reads as TGTGCCAGCAGAGTTGGGAGGGAACGAGGCGGGGAGCTGTTTTTT.

The J gene is TRBJ2-7, the V gene TRBV25-1; 10 bases line up with TRBD1. V gave up 5 bases and J gave up 3 bases; unmatched junction bases: 4. This CDR3 has 14 amino acids. CDR1 MGHDK and CDR2 SYGVNS come from the germline V gene. The CDR3 DNA reads as TGTGCCAGCAGTAAGGGACAGGGGAACTACGAGCAGTACTTC. Encoded protein: CASSKGQGNYEQYF.

This sequence joins TRBV7-2 and TRBJ2-5, with 13 nucleotides matching TRBD2. This CDR3 comprises 16 residues. V gave up 5 bases and J gave up 7 bases; unmatched junction bases: 10. The germline V gene encodes CDR1 SGHTA and CDR2 FQGNSA. The CDR3 is CASSLGTSGAKGTQYF. The CDR3 DNA sequence: TGTGCCAGCAGCCTAGGGACTAGCGGGGCCAAAGGGACCCAGTACTTC. The whole variable domain, filled in from reference TRBV7-2 and TRBJ2-5, reads GAGVSQSPSNKVTEKGKDVELRCDPISGHTALYWYRQSLGQGLEFLIYFQGNSAPDKSGLPSDRFSAERTGGSVSTLTIQRTQQEDSAVYLCASSLGTSGAKGTQYFGPGTRLLVL.